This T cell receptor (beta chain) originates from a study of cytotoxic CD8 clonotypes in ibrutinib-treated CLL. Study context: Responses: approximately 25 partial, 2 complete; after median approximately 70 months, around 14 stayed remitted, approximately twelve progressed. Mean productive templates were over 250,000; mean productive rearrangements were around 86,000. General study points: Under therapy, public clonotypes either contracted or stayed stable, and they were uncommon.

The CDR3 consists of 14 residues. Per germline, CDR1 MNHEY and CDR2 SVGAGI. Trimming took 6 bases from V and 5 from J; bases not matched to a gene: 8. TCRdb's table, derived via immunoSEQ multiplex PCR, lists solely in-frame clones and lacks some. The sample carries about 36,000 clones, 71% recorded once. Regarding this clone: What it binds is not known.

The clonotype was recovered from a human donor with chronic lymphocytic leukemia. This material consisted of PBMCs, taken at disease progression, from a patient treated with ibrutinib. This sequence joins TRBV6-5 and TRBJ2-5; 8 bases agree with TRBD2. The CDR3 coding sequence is TGTGCCAGCAGCGACCGGGGGGGAGGTGAGACCCAGTACTTC. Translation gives CASSDRGGGETQYF.